This TCR beta chain was documented in a study of monozygotic twins with inflammatory bowel disease. TCRdb reworked the 5' RACE reads into one entry per CDR3 protein, no DNA. The table lists about 160,000 distinct CDR3 sequences, with more than 2.5% in the top ten. There are 14 residues in the CDR3. CDR1 and CDR2 (germline): SGHDT, YYEEEE. The sequencing sample was made of blood. The V call is TRBV5-6, the J call TRBJ2-5; there is no DNA to check the TCRdb D call of TRBD1. The TCR sequence derives from a human donor with ulcerative colitis or Crohn's disease, or a healthy co-twin of an affected twin (not recorded which). The CDR3 spells CASSLGGTEETQYF.